This T cell receptor (beta chain) was found in a study of cytomegalovirus exposure and HLA in healthy donors. Overall study findings and caveats: Donors were assumed by presence/absence analyses to have roughly uniform sequencing depth. HLA restriction was apparent for most CMV-associated TCR beta chains in a later analysis. Most observed TCR sequences were rare, whereas some public TCRs were detected in many donors.

Of note for this clone: The antigen remains undetermined.

Primers included in the PCR were 60 Vbeta and 13 Jbeta primers. Using immunoSEQ multiplex PCR, the repertoire was profiled, and TCRdb retains in-frame clones only, with some absent. This sample carries around 140,000 clones, with about 1.6% going to the ten biggest clones. Germline-derived CDR1 and CDR2 are MDHEN and SYDVKM. V lost 3 bases, J lost 2 bases, and 14 bases lay in between. This CDR3 contains 15 residues. Sequencing was carried out using PBMCs. The chain uses TRBV28 and TRBJ2-7; D might be TRBD1 (5 bases). This TCR was sampled from a woman aged 45-65 years in good health and CMV-seronegative. CDR3 in amino acids: CASSFGAPKTYEQYF. CDR3 nucleotide sequence: TGTGCCAGCAGTTTTGGGGCCCCGAAAACCTACGAGCAGTACTTC.